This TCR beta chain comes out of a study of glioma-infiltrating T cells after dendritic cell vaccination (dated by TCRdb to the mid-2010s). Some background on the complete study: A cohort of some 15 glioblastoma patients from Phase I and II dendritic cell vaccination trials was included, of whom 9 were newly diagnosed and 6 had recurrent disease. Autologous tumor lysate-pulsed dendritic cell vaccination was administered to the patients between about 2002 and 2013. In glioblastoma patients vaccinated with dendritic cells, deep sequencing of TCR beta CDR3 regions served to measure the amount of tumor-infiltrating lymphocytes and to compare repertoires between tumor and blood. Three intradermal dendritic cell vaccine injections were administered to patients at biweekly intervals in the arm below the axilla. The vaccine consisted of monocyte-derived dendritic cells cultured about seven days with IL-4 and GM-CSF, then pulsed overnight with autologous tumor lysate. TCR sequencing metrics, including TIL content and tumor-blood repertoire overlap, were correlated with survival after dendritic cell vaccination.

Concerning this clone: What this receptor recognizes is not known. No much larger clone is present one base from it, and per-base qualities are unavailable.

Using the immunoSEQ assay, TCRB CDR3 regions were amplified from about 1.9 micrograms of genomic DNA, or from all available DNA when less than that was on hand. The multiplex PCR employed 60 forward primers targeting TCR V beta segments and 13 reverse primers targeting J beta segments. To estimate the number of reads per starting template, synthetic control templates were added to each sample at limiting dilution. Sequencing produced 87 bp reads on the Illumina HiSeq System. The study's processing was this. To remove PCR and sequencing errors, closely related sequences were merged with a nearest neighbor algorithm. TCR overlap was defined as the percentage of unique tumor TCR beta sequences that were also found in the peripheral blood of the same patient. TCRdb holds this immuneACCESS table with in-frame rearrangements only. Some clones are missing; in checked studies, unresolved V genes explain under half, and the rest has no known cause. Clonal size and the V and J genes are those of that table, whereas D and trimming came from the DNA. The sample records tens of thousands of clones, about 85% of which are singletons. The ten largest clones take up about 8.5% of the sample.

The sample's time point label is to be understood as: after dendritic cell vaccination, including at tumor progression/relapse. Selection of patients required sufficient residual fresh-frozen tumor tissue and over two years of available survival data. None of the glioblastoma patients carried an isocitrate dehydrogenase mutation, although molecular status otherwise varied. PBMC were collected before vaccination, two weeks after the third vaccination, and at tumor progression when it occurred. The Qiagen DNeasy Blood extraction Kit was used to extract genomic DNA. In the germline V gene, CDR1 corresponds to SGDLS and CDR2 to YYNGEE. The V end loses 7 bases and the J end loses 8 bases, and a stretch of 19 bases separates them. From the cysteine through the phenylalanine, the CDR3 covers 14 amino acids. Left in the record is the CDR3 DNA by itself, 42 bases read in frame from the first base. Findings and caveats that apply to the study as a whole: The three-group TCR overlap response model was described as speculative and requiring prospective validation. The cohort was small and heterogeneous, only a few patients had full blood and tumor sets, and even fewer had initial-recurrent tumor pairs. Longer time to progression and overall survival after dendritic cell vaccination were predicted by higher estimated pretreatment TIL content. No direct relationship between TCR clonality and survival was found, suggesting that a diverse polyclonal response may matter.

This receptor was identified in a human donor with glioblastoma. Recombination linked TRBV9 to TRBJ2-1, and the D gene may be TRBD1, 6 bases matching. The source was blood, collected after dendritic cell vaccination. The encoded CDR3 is CASGFGGPWDEQFF. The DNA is TGTGCCAGCGGTTTTGGGGGCCCCTGGGATGAGCAGTTCTTC.